A selection of T cell receptor beta chains follows, all from one sample in a study of T cell changes during pregnancy in multiple sclerosis. Generated by immunoSEQ multiplex PCR, the TCRdb table keeps only in-frame clones and is missing some. In the table there are roughly 40,000 clones, around nine tenths of which are singletons. Material: CD4+ T cells from peripheral blood mononuclear cells, obtained before pregnancy. The source of these receptors is a female donor with multiple sclerosis, enrolled in a pregnancy study. CDR3s include the opening cysteine and the closing phenylalanine or tryptophan. D genes are given only for firm matches. A row's size may be missing; if present it is once, few, many or a size class.

D	size	V	J	CDR3	DNA
TRBD1	few	TRBV29-1	TRBJ1-3	CSGKTGAGNTIYF	TGCAGCGGAAAGACAGGGGCCGGAAACACCATATATTTT
.	once	TRBV7-9	TRBJ2-5	CASRTRVQETQYF	TGTGCCAGCCGAACTAGGGTCCAAGAGACCCAGTACTTC
.	.	TRBV11-1	TRBJ2-6	CASSLVQRTYSGANVLTF	TGTGCCAGCAGCTTAGTCCAGCGGACTTACTCTGGGGCCAACGTCCTGACTTTC
.	.	TRBV9	TRBJ1-3	CASTDQGFGNTIYF	TGTGCCAGCACCGATCAGGGCTTTGGAAACACCATATATTTT
.	.	TRBV29-1	TRBJ2-3	CSVVRSGARTDTQYF	TGCAGCGTTGTAAGGTCAGGGGCGCGCACAGATACGCAGTATTTT
.	.	TRBV9	TRBJ1-1	CASSPQPGWTADTEAFF	TGTGCCAGCAGCCCCCAGCCAGGGTGGACGGCTGACACTGAAGCTTTCTTT
TRBD2	.	TRBV6-1	TRBJ2-2	CASSGSGRLTGELFF	TGTGCCAGCAGTGGTAGCGGGAGACTAACCGGGGAGCTGTTTTTT
.	once	TRBV15	TRBJ1-5	CATSGGLRNQPQHF	TGTGCCACCAGCGGGGGACTGAGAAATCAGCCCCAGCATTTT
.	.	TRBV9	TRBJ1-1	CASSATVNTEAFF	TGTGCCAGCAGCGCCACAGTGAACACTGAAGCTTTCTTT
TRBD2	.	TRBV2	TRBJ2-3	CASSEGTSGSPDTQYF	TGTGCCAGCAGTGAAGGGACTAGCGGGAGTCCAGATACGCAGTATTTT
.	once	TRBV27	TRBJ2-1	CASSFTDPLNEQFF	TGTGCCAGCAGTTTTACAGACCCCCTCAATGAGCAGTTCTTC
.	.	TRBV19	TRBJ2-1	CASSIETAREQFF	TGTGCCAGTAGTATAGAAACAGCCCGTGAGCAGTTCTTC
.	.	TRBV7-3	TRBJ2-3	CASSLNLLAPTQYF	TGTGCCAGCAGCTTAAACCTACTAGCTCCTACGCAGTATTTT
.	.	TRBV11-1	TRBJ2-5	CASSLARETEETQYF	TGTGCCAGCAGCTTAGCCCGCGAGACAGAAGAGACCCAGTACTTC
.	.	TRBV7-2	TRBJ2-5	CASSLGTPTLGETQYF	TGTGCCAGCAGCCTAGGGACTCCTACCCTTGGGGAGACCCAGTACTTC
.	few	TRBV6-1	TRBJ2-7	CASSEVERFSYEQYF	TGTGCCAGCAGTGAAGTGGAGCGGTTCTCCTACGAGCAGTACTTC
TRBD2	once	TRBV28	TRBJ2-1	CASSFGTSKQFF	TGTGCCAGCAGTTTCGGGACTAGCAAGCAGTTCTTC
TRBD1	.	TRBV5-6	TRBJ1-3	CASRRDSSGNTIYF	TGTGCCAGCAGACGGGACAGCTCTGGAAACACCATATATTTT
TRBD2	.	TRBV7-3	TRBJ2-3	CASSPGTSGTNTQYF	TGTGCCAGCAGCCCCGGGACTAGCGGCACGAATACGCAGTATTTT
.	.	TRBV27	TRBJ2-7	CASSLRGEQYF	TGTGCCAGCAGTTTACGCGGGGAGCAGTACTTC
TRBD1	.	TRBV7-2	TRBJ2-7	CASSARTGFSEQYF	TGTGCCAGCAGCGCTAGGACAGGGTTTTCGGAGCAGTACTTC
.	.	TRBV7-8	TRBJ1-5	CASSQLRGGEFNQPQHF	TGTGCCAGCAGCCAACTTCGGGGAGGGGAATTCAATCAGCCCCAGCATTTT
.	.	TRBV28	TRBJ2-5	CASRIQGQETQYF	TGTGCCAGCAGGATACAGGGTCAAGAGACCCAGTACTTC
.	.	TRBV29-1	TRBJ2-3	CSVEDPTGEVSLTQYF	TGCAGCGTTGAAGACCCAACAGGGGAGGTGAGCCTAACGCAGTATTTT
TRBD1	.	TRBV18	TRBJ2-1	CASSPSLGLRQGPKGDEQFF	TGTGCCAGCTCACCAAGCTTAGGGCTGAGACAGGGCCCGAAAGGGGATGAGCAGTTCTTC
TRBD2	.	TRBV7-6	TRBJ2-7	CASSLSGTSGRAYEQYF	TGTGCCAGCAGCCTATCCGGGACTAGCGGGAGGGCCTACGAGCAGTACTTC
TRBD2	few	TRBV28	TRBJ2-3	CASSLWSGVGTDTQYF	TGTGCCAGCAGTTTATGGAGCGGGGTAGGCACAGATACGCAGTATTTT
TRBD1	.	TRBV7-8	TRBJ2-1	CASSSTGDVFNEQFF	TGTGCCAGCAGCTCGACAGGGGATGTGTTTAATGAGCAGTTCTTC
.	.	TRBV7-9	TRBJ2-5	CASSLVKGRAGEYRETQYF	TGTGCCAGCAGCTTAGTAAAAGGCCGGGCAGGGGAGTACCGAGAGACCCAGTACTTC
.	.	TRBV29-1	TRBJ2-1	CSVDSEQFF	TGCAGCGTTGACAGTGAGCAGTTCTTC
TRBD2	.	TRBV5-4	TRBJ2-1	CASSLAAGGSSYNEQFF	TGTGCCAGCAGCTTGGCCGCGGGCGGGAGCTCCTACAATGAGCAGTTCTTC
TRBD1	.	TRBV19	TRBJ2-7	CASSRDGTGSSYEQYF	TGTGCCAGTTCCCGAGACGGGACAGGGAGCTCCTACGAGCAGTACTTC
.	.	TRBV4-2	TRBJ2-7	CASSQGTDYEQYF	TGTGCCAGCAGCCAAGGCACAGACTACGAGCAGTACTTC
.	once	TRBV27	TRBJ2-3	CASSHSTDTQYF	TGTGCCAGCAGTCATAGCACAGATACGCAGTATTTT
TRBD1	.	TRBV6-1	TRBJ1-1	CASTPRQGLNTEAFF	TGTGCCAGCACCCCCCGACAGGGTCTTAACACTGAAGCTTTCTTT
TRBD2	.	TRBV7-9	TRBJ2-1	CASSFGVAGVNEQFF	TGTGCCAGCAGCTTCGGGGTAGCGGGAGTCAATGAGCAGTTCTTC
.	.	TRBV5-5	TRBJ1-1	CASSLDTLNTEAFF	TGTGCCAGCAGCTTGGACACCCTGAACACTGAAGCTTTCTTT
.	.	TRBV19	TRBJ1-5	CASMGRGASGQPQHF	TGTGCCAGTATGGGGCGGGGGGCCAGCGGTCAGCCCCAGCATTTT
.	.	TRBV19	TRBJ2-5	CASSTRQAGGQETQYF	TGTGCCAGTAGTACCCGACAGGCCGGGGGGCAAGAGACCCAGTACTTC
.	.	TRBV11-2	TRBJ2-5	CASSLGETRQETQYF	TGTGCCAGCAGCTTAGGAGAAACTCGGCAAGAGACCCAGTACTTC
TRBD2	.	TRBV19	TRBJ2-5	CASSIGGRTRETQYF	TGTGCCAGTAGTATAGGTGGCAGGACTAGAGAGACCCAGTACTTC
.	.	TRBV14	TRBJ2-7	CASSLIGGQPYEQYF	TGTGCCAGCAGCCTAATCGGGGGACAGCCTTACGAGCAGTACTTC
.	.	TRBV4-3	TRBJ1-5	CASSQDGSGANQPQHF	TGCGCCAGCAGCCAAGATGGAAGCGGGGCCAATCAGCCCCAGCATTTT
TRBD2	.	TRBV27	TRBJ2-7	CASSFLAGGEQYF	TGTGCCAGCAGTTTCCTAGCGGGGGGCGAGCAGTACTTC
.	.	TRBV4-1	TRBJ2-1	CASSQFRREGQFF	TGCGCCAGCAGCCAATTTCGCAGGGAAGGTCAGTTCTTC
TRBD2	.	TRBV7-9	TRBJ2-1	CASSPPGLASGTKQFF	TGTGCCAGCAGCCCCCCGGGCCTAGCTAGCGGGACTAAGCAGTTCTTC
.	.	TRBV7-8	TRBJ2-1	CASSLRNEQFF	TGTGCCAGCAGCTTGCGCAATGAGCAGTTCTTC
TRBD1	.	TRBV7-7	TRBJ2-5	CASSLGQGWPQETQYF	TGTGCTAGCAGCTTAGGACAGGGCTGGCCCCAAGAGACCCAGTACTTC
TRBD1	.	TRBV4-3	TRBJ1-3	CASSQDARGHVNTIYF	TGCGCCAGCAGCCAAGATGCCAGGGGGCATGTAAACACCATATATTTT
.	.	TRBV19	TRBJ2-6	CASTRPGSGANVLTF	TGTGCCAGTACGAGACCGGGCTCTGGGGCCAACGTCCTGACTTTC
.	.	TRBV19	TRBJ2-7	CASSIVVGRTGSYYEQYF	TGTGCCAGTAGTATAGTAGTTGGGAGGACAGGCTCCTACTACGAGCAGTACTTC
TRBD2	.	TRBV7-9	TRBJ2-7	CASSRGLAGHYEQYF	TGTGCCAGCAGCCGCGGACTAGCGGGACACTACGAGCAGTACTTC
.	.	TRBV2	TRBJ2-7	CASSVTYEQYF	TGTGCCAGCAGTGTAACCTACGAGCAGTACTTC
TRBD2	.	TRBV19	TRBJ2-6	CASKAGGSTGANVLTF	TGTGCCAGTAAGGCGGGAGGGTCGACTGGGGCCAACGTCCTGACTTTC